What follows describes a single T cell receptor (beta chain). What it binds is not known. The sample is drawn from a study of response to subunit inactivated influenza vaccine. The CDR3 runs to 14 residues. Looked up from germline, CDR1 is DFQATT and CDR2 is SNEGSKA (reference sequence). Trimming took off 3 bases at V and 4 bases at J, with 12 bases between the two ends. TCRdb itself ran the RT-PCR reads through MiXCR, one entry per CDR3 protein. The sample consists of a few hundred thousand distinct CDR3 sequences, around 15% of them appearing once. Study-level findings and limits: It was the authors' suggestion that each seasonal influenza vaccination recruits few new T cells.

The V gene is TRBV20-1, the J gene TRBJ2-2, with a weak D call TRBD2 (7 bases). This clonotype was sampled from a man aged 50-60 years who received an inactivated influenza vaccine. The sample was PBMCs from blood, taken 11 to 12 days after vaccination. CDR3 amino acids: CSASREGVTGELFF. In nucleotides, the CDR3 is TGCAGTGCTAGCAGGGAGGGGGTCACCGGGGAGCTGTTTTTT.